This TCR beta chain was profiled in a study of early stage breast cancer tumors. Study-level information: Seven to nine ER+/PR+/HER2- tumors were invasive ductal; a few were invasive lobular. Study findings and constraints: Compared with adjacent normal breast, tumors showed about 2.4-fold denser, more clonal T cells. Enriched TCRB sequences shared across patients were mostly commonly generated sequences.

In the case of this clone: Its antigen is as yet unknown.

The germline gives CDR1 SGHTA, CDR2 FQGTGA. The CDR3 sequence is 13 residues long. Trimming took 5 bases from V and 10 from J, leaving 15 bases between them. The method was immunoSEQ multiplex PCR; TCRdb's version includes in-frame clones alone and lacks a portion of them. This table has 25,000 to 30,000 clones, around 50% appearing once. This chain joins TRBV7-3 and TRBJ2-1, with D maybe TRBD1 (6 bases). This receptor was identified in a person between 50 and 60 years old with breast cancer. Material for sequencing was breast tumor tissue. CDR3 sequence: CASSASQGDEQFF. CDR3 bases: TGTGCCAGCAGCGCCTCACAGGGAGACGAGCAGTTCTTC.